This is a list of T cell receptor beta chains from one sample in a study of blood T cell repertoires in COVID-19. This table comes from immunoSEQ multiplex PCR, and its TCRdb copy is limited to in-frame clones, with some not included. The table lists 330,000 or so clones, 80% to 90% of them singletons. The sample comprised PBMCs or T cells enriched from blood (not recorded which). The receptors originated from a man between 25 and 39 years old who had recovered from COVID-19. CDR3s include the opening cysteine and the closing phenylalanine or tryptophan. A D gene is named only where the DNA matches it firmly. Clone size is given for some rows only: seen once, a few or many times, or a class if the clone is expanded.

abundance: NA
d_gene: NA
v_gene: TRBV7-6
j_gene: TRBJ2-1
CDR3nt: TGTGCCAGCAGCTTAGACCTGGGGGGACGGGTGGTATACGTCAATGAGCAGTTCTTC
CDR3aa: CASSLDLGGRVVYVNEQFF

abundance: once
d_gene: NA
v_gene: TRBV18
j_gene: TRBJ2-1
CDR3nt: TGTGCCAGCTCACCACGGTTAGGGGGTGTAGGGGAGCAGTTCTTC
CDR3aa: CASSPRLGGVGEQFF

abundance: many
d_gene: TRBD1
v_gene: TRBV28
j_gene: TRBJ1-2
CDR3nt: TGTGCCAGCAGTCTCACCCGGGGACAGGGGGAAGGAGATGGCTACACCTTC
CDR3aa: CASSLTRGQGEGDGYTF

abundance: NA
d_gene: TRBD1
v_gene: TRBV5-6
j_gene: TRBJ1-2
CDR3nt: TGTGCCAGCAGCTTGGGAGGGGGCGCCGATGGCTACACCTTC
CDR3aa: CASSLGGGADGYTF

abundance: NA
d_gene: TRBD1
v_gene: TRBV13
j_gene: TRBJ2-7
CDR3nt: TGTGCCAGCAGCTCTGCAAGGACAGGGGGCCCTATCTCCTACGAGCAGTACTTC
CDR3aa: CASSSARTGGPISYEQYF

abundance: NA
d_gene: TRBD1
v_gene: TRBV28
j_gene: TRBJ2-3
CDR3nt: TGTGCCAGCACAACCCCCCGCCAAGGGACAGATAATACGCAGTATTTT
CDR3aa: CASTTPRQGTDNTQYF

abundance: NA
d_gene: TRBD1
v_gene: TRBV5-1
j_gene: TRBJ2-5
CDR3nt: TGCGCCAGCAGCTTGGAGGGACAGGGAAAGACCCAGTACTTC
CDR3aa: CASSLEGQGKTQYF

abundance: NA
d_gene: NA
v_gene: TRBV28
j_gene: TRBJ1-2
CDR3nt: TGTGCCAGCAGACTAAACTATGGCTACACCTTC
CDR3aa: CASRLNYGYTF

abundance: NA
d_gene: TRBD1
v_gene: TRBV28
j_gene: TRBJ1-2
CDR3nt: TGTGCCAGCAGTTTGACTTACAGGGGCTCGGGGGGCTACACCTTC
CDR3aa: CASSLTYRGSGGYTF

abundance: once
d_gene: NA
v_gene: TRBV11-2
j_gene: TRBJ1-1
CDR3nt: TGTGCCAGCAGCTCCAGGGGTACTGAAGCTTTCTTT
CDR3aa: CASSSRGTEAFF

abundance: NA
d_gene: NA
v_gene: TRBV19
j_gene: TRBJ1-5
CDR3nt: TGTGCCAGCCACGACAGAAACAATCAGCCCCAGCATTTT
CDR3aa: CASHDRNNQPQHF

abundance: NA
d_gene: NA
v_gene: TRBV10-3
j_gene: TRBJ2-7
CDR3nt: TGTGCCATCAGTGACCACAGAAAATTCTACGAGCAGTACTTC
CDR3aa: CAISDHRKFYEQYF

abundance: NA
d_gene: TRBD2
v_gene: TRBV28
j_gene: TRBJ2-7
CDR3nt: TGTGCCAGCAGTTCGGGAGGGAGCCAGTCCTACGAGCAGTACTTC
CDR3aa: CASSSGGSQSYEQYF

abundance: few
d_gene: NA
v_gene: TRBV2
j_gene: TRBJ2-1
CDR3nt: TGTGCCAGCAAAACAGGCCTCTACAATGAGCAGTTCTTC
CDR3aa: CASKTGLYNEQFF

abundance: NA
d_gene: TRBD1
v_gene: TRBV14
j_gene: TRBJ2-3
CDR3nt: TGTGCCAGCAGCCTATGGGACAGTGGGAACACAGATACGCAGTATTTT
CDR3aa: CASSLWDSGNTDTQYF

abundance: once
d_gene: NA
v_gene: TRBV29-1
j_gene: TRBJ1-5
CDR3nt: TGCAGCGTTGAGGGCCGGGACGCAAAACGGCGGGGTAATCAGCCCCAGCATTTT
CDR3aa: CSVEGRDAKRRGNQPQHF

abundance: NA
d_gene: NA
v_gene: TRBV21-1
j_gene: TRBJ2-7
CDR3nt: TGTGCCAGCGGGGGCACTAGCGGCCCCTACGAGCAGTACTTC
CDR3aa: CASGGTSGPYEQYF

abundance: NA
d_gene: TRBD1
v_gene: TRBV7-9
j_gene: TRBJ2-7
CDR3nt: TGTGCCAGCAGCGGGACAGGGGGCGTTCGCTCCTACGAGCAGTACTTC
CDR3aa: CASSGTGGVRSYEQYF

abundance: NA
d_gene: NA
v_gene: TRBV12-3/TRBV12-4
j_gene: TRBJ1-5
CDR3nt: TGTGCCAGCAGACCCGGAGACAATCAGCCCCAGCATTTT
CDR3aa: CASRPGDNQPQHF

abundance: few
d_gene: NA
v_gene: TRBV11-2
j_gene: TRBJ1-3
CDR3nt: TGTGCCAGCAGCTTAGGTGGACAGCGACCCTCTGGAAACACCATATATTTT
CDR3aa: CASSLGGQRPSGNTIYF

abundance: NA
d_gene: TRBD1
v_gene: TRBV28
j_gene: TRBJ1-1
CDR3nt: TGTGCCAGCAGTCACAGGGGTCTGAACACTGAAGCTTTCTTT
CDR3aa: CASSHRGLNTEAFF

abundance: NA
d_gene: NA
v_gene: TRBV29-1
j_gene: TRBJ1-2
CDR3nt: TGCAGCGTTGAGACAGGCTACACCTTC
CDR3aa: CSVETGYTF

abundance: once
d_gene: TRBD1
v_gene: TRBV18
j_gene: TRBJ2-4
CDR3nt: TGTGCCAGCTCACTATGGACAGGGGAGGTCATTCAGTACTTC
CDR3aa: CASSLWTGEVIQYF

abundance: NA
d_gene: TRBD1
v_gene: TRBV11-2
j_gene: TRBJ1-2
CDR3nt: TGTGCCAGCAGCTTAGATTCAGGGGGCTTCTATGGCTACACCTTC
CDR3aa: CASSLDSGGFYGYTF

abundance: NA
d_gene: TRBD2
v_gene: TRBV3-1/TRBV3-2
j_gene: TRBJ2-5
CDR3nt: TGTGCCAGCAGCCAAGATGTGACTAGCGGGGGGGCAGTGTTCGCGACCCAGTACTTC
CDR3aa: CASSQDVTSGGAVFATQYF

abundance: NA
d_gene: TRBD1
v_gene: TRBV24-1
j_gene: TRBJ1-5
CDR3nt: TGTGCCACCAGTGATGAGGACAGGGAGTGGGATCAGCCCCAGCATTTT
CDR3aa: CATSDEDREWDQPQHF

abundance: NA
d_gene: TRBD1
v_gene: TRBV28
j_gene: TRBJ1-1
CDR3nt: TGTGCCAGCGACTCGGCAGGGGGGAACACTGAAGCTTTCTTT
CDR3aa: CASDSAGGNTEAFF

abundance: NA
d_gene: TRBD1
v_gene: TRBV4-1
j_gene: TRBJ1-1
CDR3nt: TGCGCCAGCAGCCAAGCCGACAGGGGTGTCACTGAAGCTTTCTTT
CDR3aa: CASSQADRGVTEAFF

abundance: NA
d_gene: NA
v_gene: TRBV5-6
j_gene: TRBJ2-5
CDR3nt: TGTGCCAGCAGCCCTAGCGTCCGGGAGGAGACCCAGTACTTC
CDR3aa: CASSPSVREETQYF

abundance: NA
d_gene: TRBD1
v_gene: TRBV28
j_gene: TRBJ1-5
CDR3nt: TGTGCCAGCAGTACGGGACAGGGAGGAGGTCAGCCCCAGCATTTT
CDR3aa: CASSTGQGGGQPQHF

abundance: NA
d_gene: NA
v_gene: TRBV5-6
j_gene: TRBJ2-2
CDR3nt: TGTGCCAGCAGCTTGGTCTGGACAGCGAACACCGGGGAGCTGTTTTTT
CDR3aa: CASSLVWTANTGELFF

abundance: once
d_gene: TRBD1
v_gene: TRBV24-1
j_gene: TRBJ2-5
CDR3nt: TGTGCCACCAGTCCCGGGACAGGGGGCAGTCGACAAGAGACCCAGTACTTC
CDR3aa: CATSPGTGGSRQETQYF

abundance: NA
d_gene: NA
v_gene: TRBV6-5
j_gene: TRBJ1-6
CDR3nt: TGTGCCAGCAGTTGGGAGGGGTCCCTTAATTCACCCCTCCACTTT
CDR3aa: CASSWEGSLNSPLHF

abundance: NA
d_gene: NA
v_gene: TRBV14
j_gene: TRBJ2-1
CDR3nt: TGTGCCAGCAGCCAACGGGGGAGCTACAATGAGCAGTTCTTC
CDR3aa: CASSQRGSYNEQFF

abundance: NA
d_gene: NA
v_gene: TRBV27
j_gene: TRBJ2-7
CDR3nt: TGTGCCAGCAGGCAAGAGGGGGCGGGGTCCTACGAGCAGTACTTC
CDR3aa: CASRQEGAGSYEQYF

abundance: NA
d_gene: NA
v_gene: TRBV4-1
j_gene: TRBJ1-1
CDR3nt: TGCGCCAGCAGCCAAGACAGGTCAGAAGCTTTCTTT
CDR3aa: CASSQDRSEAFF

abundance: NA
d_gene: NA
v_gene: TRBV2
j_gene: TRBJ2-7
CDR3nt: TGTGCCAGCAGTGAGGGTTTCGAAAGCGGGGAGCAGTACTTC
CDR3aa: CASSEGFESGEQYF

abundance: NA
d_gene: NA
v_gene: TRBV3-1/TRBV3-2
j_gene: TRBJ2-7
CDR3nt: TGTGCCAGCAGCCTTTACAGGGCTTACTCCTACGAGCAGTACTTC
CDR3aa: CASSLYRAYSYEQYF

abundance: NA
d_gene: NA
v_gene: TRBV28
j_gene: TRBJ1-4
CDR3nt: TGTGCCAGCAGTTTAGCGGGGACTAATGAAAAACTGTTTTTT
CDR3aa: CASSLAGTNEKLFF

abundance: NA
d_gene: NA
v_gene: TRBV6-1
j_gene: TRBJ1-1
CDR3nt: TGTGCCAGCAGTGACAGGGCGGACACTGAAGCTTTCTTT
CDR3aa: CASSDRADTEAFF

abundance: few
d_gene: NA
v_gene: TRBV24-1
j_gene: TRBJ1-3
CDR3nt: TGTGCCACCAGTGACCCTTTGACAGCTGGAAACACCATATATTTT
CDR3aa: CATSDPLTAGNTIYF

abundance: NA
d_gene: NA
v_gene: TRBV19
j_gene: TRBJ2-3
CDR3nt: TGTGCCAGTAGTATAAGGACGGGGGTTCGGCAGTATTTT
CDR3aa: CASSIRTGVRQYF

abundance: NA
d_gene: NA
v_gene: TRBV19
j_gene: TRBJ2-1
CDR3nt: TGTGCCAGTAGTATGTATTCAGGGTATGAGCAGTTCTTC
CDR3aa: CASSMYSGYEQFF

abundance: NA
d_gene: NA
v_gene: TRBV4-2
j_gene: TRBJ1-1
CDR3nt: TGTGCCAGCAGCCAAATAGCCAATACAGGGAGGAACACTGAAGCTTTCTTT
CDR3aa: CASSQIANTGRNTEAFF